The 3 T cell receptor beta chains given below trace back to one sample, sequenced in a study of cytomegalovirus exposure and HLA in healthy donors. The primer mix had 60 Vbeta and 13 Jbeta primers. Sequenced by immunoSEQ multiplex PCR; TCRdb stores in-frame clones only, minus some. The sample shows 70,000 or so clones, around 80% of them seen only once. The specimen was PBMCs. The receptors derive from a man aged 18 to 35 in good health and CMV-seronegative.

The rearrangement uses TRBV6-6 and TRBJ2-7; D ambiguous. The CDR3 extends over 12 amino acids. Germline loops: CDR1 MNHNY, CDR2 SVGAGI (reference sequence). Between the trimmed V and J ends, which lost 2 bases and 10 bases, there was a span of 12 bases. Here the CDR3 reads CASSYESLEQYF. The CDR3 bases are TGTGCCAGCAGTTACGAATCCCTAGAACAGTACTTC.

This clone came up a few times. One end of the junction does not line up with germline, which may come from a read error. The chain employs TRBV4-3 and TRBJ1-2; 12 nucleotides match TRBD1. The CDR3 runs 14 residues. From germline, CDR1 is LGHNA and CDR2 YSLEER. CDR3 protein: CAGSPGQGAYGYTF. The CDR3 DNA follows: TGCGCCGGCAGCCCGGGACAGGGGGCTTATGGCTACACCTTC.

This clone was seen a few times. This rearrangement joins TRBV18 to TRBJ1-5; 10 positions agree with TRBD1. The CDR3 loop spans 13 amino acids. The ends lost 4 bases at V and 11 bases at J; junction bases unmatched: 5. The germline CDR1 and CDR2 sequences are KGHSH and LQKENI. This CDR3 reads CASSRQGATSQHF. CDR3 coding DNA: TGTGCCAGCTCACGACAGGGGGCTACGTCCCAGCATTTT.